This T cell receptor (beta chain) was identified during a study of cytomegalovirus exposure and HLA in healthy donors. As concerns this clone: Its antigen remains unidentified.

Trimming pared 3 bases from V and 2 bases from J, leaving 19 bases between. CDR1 and CDR2 from the germline V gene are MNHEY and SMNVEV (reference sequence). This CDR3 contains 17 residues. General observations from the study: A later analysis showed HLA-associated TCR beta chains outstripping equally common others in clonal expansion.

The PCR used 60 Vbeta and 13 Jbeta primers. Clones were sequenced by immunoSEQ multiplex PCR, and TCRdb holds only the in-frame ones, with some missing. The table lists more than 65,000 clones, under 85% of them singletons, with under 25% in the top ten. This sequence joins TRBV27 and TRBJ2-5; D may be TRBD1 (6 bases). The source of this sequence is a woman between 40 and 50 years old in good health and CMV-seropositive. Sequencing was done on a sample of PBMCs. CDR3 coding DNA: TGTGCCAGCAGTTTTCGCTCCCCGGACAGTACACAAGAGACCCAGTACTTC. This codes for CASSFRSPDSTQETQYF.